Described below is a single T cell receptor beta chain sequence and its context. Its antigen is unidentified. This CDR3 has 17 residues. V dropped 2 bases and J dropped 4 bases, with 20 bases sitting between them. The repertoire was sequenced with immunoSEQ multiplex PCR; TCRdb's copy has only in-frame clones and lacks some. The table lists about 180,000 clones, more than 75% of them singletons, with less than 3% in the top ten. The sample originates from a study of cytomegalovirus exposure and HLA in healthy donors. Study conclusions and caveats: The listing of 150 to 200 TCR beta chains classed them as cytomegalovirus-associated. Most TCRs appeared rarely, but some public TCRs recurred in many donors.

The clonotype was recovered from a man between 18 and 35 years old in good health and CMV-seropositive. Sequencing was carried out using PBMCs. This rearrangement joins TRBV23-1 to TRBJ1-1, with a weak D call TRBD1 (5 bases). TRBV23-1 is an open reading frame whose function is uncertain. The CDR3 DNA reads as TGCGCCAGCAGTCAAGTCCTGGCCGGACAACCCGGCACTGAAGCTTTCTTT. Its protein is CASSQVLAGQPGTEAFF.